This T cell receptor beta chain was identified in a study of identical twins. Study-level results: Clonotypes of the beta chain that were abundant in cord blood carried fewer insertions (memory repertoires showed none). Rather than following the same donors, the conclusions depended on cross-sectional statistical analysis.

There are 15 residues in the CDR3. Trimming cost V 3 bases and J 2 bases; bases outside gene matches: 6. The germline V gene encodes CDR1 DFQATT and CDR2 SNEGSKA (reference sequence). TCRdb fed the 5' RACE reads into MiXCR, producing one record per CDR3 protein. The sample yields under 300,000 distinct CDR3 sequences, roughly 13% seen once. This clonotype occurred a few times. Its antigen remains unknown. These data were also filed under a second study, of yellow fever vaccine responses in identical twins. This second report adds: Reportedly, twins' vaccine T cell responses looked partly convergent and partly personalized.

What was sequenced was memory (CD45RO+) T cells sorted from blood. J is TRBJ2-1 and V is TRBV20-1, with 8 nucleotides matching TRBD2. The source is a woman aged 18-35 years in good health. CDR3 amino acids: CSASQTSGAYNEQFF. The DNA of the CDR3 is TGCAGTGCTAGCCAAACTAGCGGAGCCTACAATGAGCAGTTCTTC.